These 24 T cell receptor beta chains share one sample of origin, sequenced in a study of T cells in localized non-small cell lung cancer. TCRdb keeps only in-frame clones here, not all; method: immunoSEQ multiplex PCR. The sample holds more than 35,000 clones, around nine tenths seen once. The source was peripheral blood, collected before any cancer treatment. The receptors originated from a female donor of 60 years or more with stage I lung adenocarcinoma.

The chain is built from TRBV19 and TRBJ2-3; D uncertain. Deletions cut 6 bases from V and 0 bases from J, with 7 bases between. The V gene's germline CDR1 is LNHDA and CDR2 SQIVND (reference sequence). This CDR3 is 13 amino acids long. The CDR3 DNA is TGTGCCAGTAGCGCTTTTAGCACAGATACGCAGTATTTT. This gives the protein CASSAFSTDTQYF.

The chain employs TRBV5-6 and TRBJ1-1; D remains ambiguous. This CDR3 has 13 amino acids. The ends were cut back, 2 bases at V and 2 bases at J, with 7 bases in the middle. The germline gives CDR1 SGHDT, CDR2 YYEEEE. The DNA for the CDR3 is TGTGCCAGCAGCTTTGACATAAACACTGAAGCTTTCTTT. This gives the protein CASSFDINTEAFF. The full variable domain, in which reference TRBV5-6 and TRBJ1-1 provide the parts outside the CDR3, is DAGVTQSPTHLIKTRGQQVTLRCSPKSGHDTVSWYQQALGQGPQFIFQYYEEEERQRGNFPDRFSGHQFPNYSSELNVNALLLGDSALYLCASSFDINTEAFFGQGTRLTVV.

The chain uses TRBV29-1 and TRBJ2-1; the match to TRBD1 covers 9 bases. This CDR3 region has 15 residues. The germline V gene encodes CDR1 SQVTM and CDR2 ANQGSEA. V was clipped by 6 bases and J by 5 bases; unmatched bases: 11. Written as DNA, the CDR3 is TGCAGCGTCGCGAGCCCGGACAGGGGCCACAATGAGCAGTTCTTC. It is translated as CSVASPDRGHNEQFF.

Here the CDR3 DNA reads TGTGCCAGTAGTATAGATGGGACAGGGGGCGCTTCTATCTATGGCTACACCTTC. It yields the protein CASSIDGTGGASIYGYTF. V and J are TRBV19 and TRBJ1-2; 12 bases agree with TRBD1. This CDR3 contains 18 residues. CDR1 and CDR2 from the germline V gene are LNHDA and SQIVND (reference sequence). Trimming cost V 0 bases and J 4 bases; bases outside gene matches: 9.

The chain uses TRBV18 and TRBJ1-6, with D possibly being TRBD1 (5 bases). The CDR3 loop spans 13 amino acids. The germline gives CDR1 KGHSH, CDR2 LQKENI. The V gene lost 2 bases and the J gene lost 9 bases, with 8 bases spanning the gap. In nucleotides, the CDR3 is TGTGCCAGCTCACCAAAAGACAGTTCACCCCTCCACTTT. Translation gives CASSPKDSSPLHF.

CDR3: CASTGAGGRTQHF. CDR3 nucleotides: TGTGCCAGCACTGGGGCAGGGGGTAGGACCCAGCATTTT. The V call is TRBV2, the J call TRBJ1-5, with 7 bases lining up with TRBD1. The CDR3 has 13 residues. The V gene end was trimmed by 7 bases and the J gene end by 11 bases; junction bases not matched to a gene: 11. Germline CDR1 is SNHLY and CDR2 is FYNNEI.

In nucleotides, the CDR3 is TGTGCCAGCAGTGAAGGCAGCCGTTCCGGTCAAAAACTGTTTTTT. Its translation is CASSEGSRSGQKLFF. This chain links TRBV2 with TRBJ1-4; D gene unclear. The CDR3 runs to 15 residues. Germline CDR1 and CDR2: SNHLY and FYNNEI. V lost 1 base and J lost 9, with 15 bases in between.

This clone was counted once. This chain uses TRBV2 with TRBJ2-2; D possibly matches TRBD1 or TRBD2 (5 bases each). CDR1 SNHLY and CDR2 FYNNEI come from the germline V gene. The CDR3 is 14 residues long. Trimming took 6 bases from V and 2 from J, leaving 10 bases between them. This CDR3 is CASRGTGNTGELFF. Written as DNA, the CDR3 is TGTGCCAGCAGGGGGACGGGAAACACCGGGGAGCTGTTTTTT.

This chain uses TRBV6-5 with TRBJ1-5; possible D gene TRBD1, 5 bases. The CDR3 runs to 10 residues. Germline loops: CDR1 MNHEY, CDR2 SVGAGI. The V gene lost 8 bases and the J gene lost 6 bases, with 5 bases spanning the gap. CDR3 amino acids: CASGGQPQHF. DNA for the CDR3: TGTGCCAGCGGGGGTCAGCCCCAGCATTTT.

This clone came up a few times. J is TRBJ2-5 and V is TRBV5-1; D is ambiguous. In germline, CDR1 is SGHRS, CDR2 YFSETQ. The CDR3 contains 16 residues. Trimming pared 1 base from V and 5 bases from J, leaving 18 bases between. The CDR3 DNA reads TGCGCCAGCAGCTTGCGGGCACCATCCAACGTTGAGACCCAGTACTTC. It translates to CASSLRAPSNVETQYF.

This clone has only one observation. The rearrangement uses TRBV6-1 and TRBJ1-5; 7 bases are shared with TRBD1. V was clipped by 0 bases and J by 3 bases; unmatched bases: 8. The CDR3 totals 17 residues. CDR1 is MNHNS and CDR2 is SASEGT in the germline V gene. The CDR3, as DNA: TGTGCCAGCAGTGAAGCAGGTGGGACAGCAAACAATCAGCCCCAGCATTTT. Protein sequence: CASSEAGGTANNQPQHF.

The chain has TRBV7-8 and TRBJ2-2; D may correspond to TRBD1 or TRBD2 (5 bases each). Germline V lookup: CDR1 SGHVS, CDR2 FQNEAQ. Trimming cost V 7 bases and J 1 base, with 10 bases left between them. This CDR3 comprises 14 residues. CDR3 coding DNA: TGTGCCAGCATGTGGGGGATGAACACCGGGGAGCTGTTTTTT. It encodes CASMWGMNTGELFF.

The genes are TRBV19 and TRBJ1-5, with TRBD1 matching over 10 bases. Germline V gene sequence: CDR1 LNHDA, CDR2 SQIVND (reference sequence). The CDR3 is 15 amino acids. The J segment lost 1 base and the V segment lost 9 bases, leaving 6 bases of the junction unmatched. CDR3 protein: CASLRDRGSNQPQHF. In nucleotides, the CDR3 is TGTGCCAGCCTCCGGGACAGGGGCAGCAATCAGCCCCAGCATTTT.

The chain links TRBV5-1 to TRBJ2-7; 10 positions match TRBD2. Germline loops: CDR1 SGHRS, CDR2 YFSETQ. V shed 7 bases, J shed 2 bases, and the junction held 9 bases outside the gene matches. CDR3 size: 15 residues. The CDR3, as DNA: TGCGCCAGCCAACCGGGACTAGCGAGCGCCTACGAGCAGTACTTC. It yields the protein CASQPGLASAYEQYF.

The chain recombines TRBV5-1 with TRBJ2-2, with 8 bases lining up with TRBD1. J lost 5 bases, V lost 0 bases, and 6 bases had no gene match. Germline CDR1 reads SGHRS; CDR2 reads YFSETQ. This CDR3 comprises 16 residues. The CDR3, as DNA: TGCGCCAGCAGCTTGGCCCGGGACAGGACTACCGGGGAGCTGTTTTTT. It translates to CASSLARDRTTGELFF.

This clone rates as medium-sized (0.01 to 0.1%). The chain carries TRBV6-1 and TRBJ2-7; 9 bases are a match to TRBD1. Unmatched junction bases numbered 5, after V lost 6 bases and J lost 2 bases. Germline V CDR1 and CDR2: MNHNS, SASEGT. CDR3 length: 14 amino acids. The CDR3: CASRDGDRAYEQYV. For the CDR3, the DNA is TGTGCCAGCAGGGACGGGGACAGGGCCTACGAGCAGTACGTC.

The chain couples TRBV5-5 to TRBJ1-2, with 8 bases aligning to TRBD1. The length of the CDR3 is 15 residues. Trimming cost V 1 base and J 2 bases; bases outside gene matches: 4. CDR1 SGHKS and CDR2 YYEKEE come from the germline V gene (reference sequence). DNA for the CDR3: TGTGCCAGCAGCTTGAGCCGGACAGGGAACTATGGCTACACCTTC. This encodes CASSLSRTGNYGYTF.

The genes are TRBV28 and TRBJ1-2; 7 bases agree with TRBD1. The CDR3 extends over 17 amino acids. V shed 0 bases, J shed 2 bases, and the junction held 9 bases outside the gene matches. Germline values: CDR1 MDHEN, CDR2 SYDVKM. The CDR3 sequence is CASSLWDGTAENYGYTF. The CDR3 DNA is TGTGCCAGCAGTTTATGGGACGGGACAGCGGAGAACTATGGCTACACCTTC.

The J gene is TRBJ2-5, the V gene TRBV27; the D gene is possibly TRBD1 (7 bases). CDR3 size: 13 residues. Trimming shortened V by 3 bases and J by 7 bases, and 12 bases separated the two germline ends. Germline V gene data show CDR1 as MNHEY and CDR2 as SMNVEV (reference sequence). As DNA, the CDR3 is TGTGCCAGCAGTTTCAGGGGGGCGAGGACCCAGTACTTC. As protein: CASSFRGARTQYF.

This rearrangement joins TRBV5-1 to TRBJ2-7, with D possibly matching TRBD2 (6 bases). The CDR3 is made up of 16 amino acids. V was cut by 2 bases and J by 3 bases, with 18 bases left in between. Germline V lookup: CDR1 SGHRS, CDR2 YFSETQ. In DNA form, the CDR3 reads TGCGCCAGCAGCTTAAGGAGCAGGGCGGACTACTACGAGCAGTACTTC. As protein: CASSLRSRADYYEQYF.

The chain employs TRBV11-2 and TRBJ2-5; 10 bases fit TRBD2. V shed 3 bases and J 1 base; nucleotides not matched to a gene: 5. The germline CDR1 and CDR2 sequences are SGHAT and FQNNGV. This CDR3 has 16 amino acids. The CDR3 DNA sequence: TGTGCCAGCAGCTTGGATCTAGCGGGAGTCCAAGAGACCCAGTACTTC. Its translation: CASSLDLAGVQETQYF.

The chain links TRBV9 to TRBJ2-3; 8 nucleotides match TRBD2. J gave up 0 bases and V 5 bases, and 5 bases lay outside the gene matches. The CDR3 is 15 residues long. Germline V gives CDR1 SGDLS, CDR2 YYNGEE. CDR3 residues: CASSQLAVSTDTQYF. The CDR3 DNA reads TGTGCCAGCAGTCAACTAGCGGTCAGCACAGATACGCAGTATTTT.

The chain links TRBV19 to TRBJ1-1; D is possibly TRBD1 (5 bases). This CDR3 is 13 amino acids long. V was clipped by 10 bases and J by 1 base, with 13 bases between them. In germline, CDR1 is LNHDA, CDR2 SQIVND (reference sequence). The CDR3 loop is CAIRAGTNTEAFF. Here the CDR3 DNA reads TGTGCCATTAGGGCAGGGACGAACACTGAAGCTTTCTTT.

The genes are TRBV4-2 and TRBJ2-5; D ambiguous. The CDR3 runs to 15 residues. Germline CDR1 is LGHNA and CDR2 is YNFKEQ. Trimming cost V 0 bases and J 5 bases, with 13 bases left between them. The CDR3 DNA follows: TGTGCCAGCAGCCAAGATAGGAGTCCTGCGGAGACCCAGTACTTC. The encoded protein is CASSQDRSPAETQYF.